The following is a T cell receptor beta chain sequence with its context. Its antigen is still unknown. No base qualities exist here, and no much larger clone lies one base off it. The donors were healthy, HIV-negative adults with no recently reported acute infections or vaccinations. Every donor was a Caucasian adult living in Nashville, Tennessee, USA. CD4+ T cells were enriched by magnetic negative selection, after which naive cells were positively selected on CD45RA and the negative fraction was taken as the memory subset. Blood was obtained by leukapheresis, after which PBMCs were separated by Ficoll-Histopaque density gradient centrifugation and cryopreserved in liquid nitrogen vapor phase. Analytical flow cytometry was used to check the purity and quantity of each magnetically sorted T cell population. Genomic DNA was isolated from each sorted fraction and quantified by UV absorbance on a Nanodrop 2000c.

Spanning cysteine to phenylalanine, the CDR3 consists of 16 amino acids. The DNA shown is the 48-base CDR3, in frame from base 1. Compared with germline, V lacks 3 bases and J lacks 2 bases; bases without a gene match: 6. CDR1 and CDR2, looked up from the germline V gene, are MDHEN and SYDVKM. This specimen belongs to a study of shared clonotypes between healthy human individuals (dated by TCRdb to between 2020 and 2021). The study in broad terms: The cohort included three men and a couple of women between 18 and 49 years of age. For each donor, CD4 naive and CD4 memory were each run on three plates, CD8 naive on two plates, and CD8 memory on one plate. Blood TCR repertoires of roughly 5 healthy adults were deeply sequenced to estimate repertoire size and the extent of clonotype sharing between individuals. Different laboratories and diverse techniques were used to prepare libraries and sequence TCR repertoires, to increase sequencing depth and limit assay-specific biases. Between about 0.85 and 10 billion PBMCs per donor were obtained by leukapheresis. The paper's findings and limits, for the study overall: Because the study included a small number of donors, the genetic and exposure-history diversity represented was limited. Larger estimated clonotype richness was generally found for naive subsets than for memory subsets. Clonotypes shared by all four sorted-subset donors showed higher generation probabilities than non-shared clonotypes. Based on pairwise subsampling, the degree of clonotype sharing among donors was expected to be affected by sequencing depth. Sampling was restricted to blood, and TCR repertoires in tissues likely differ from the TCR repertoires found in blood. Sharing across several donors was observed for approximately 5% of naive CD4, about 4% of naive CD8, about 2.3% of memory CD4, and roughly 0.4% of memory CD8 clonotypes. Even with the large sequencing depth, rarefaction of the sorted-subset datasets indicated that sequencing was incomplete.

TCR CDR3 regions were amplified from genomic DNA by multiplex PCR using the deep immunoSEQ assay. Genomic DNA extracted from each cell subset was distributed evenly over all wells of several immunoSEQ 96-well plates, and each plate served as one replicate. For sorted subsets, 150 to 250 ng genomic DNA, equal to some 28,000 T cell genomes, was loaded into each replicate PCR. Purified libraries were measured with a Qubit 3.0 fluorometer, size-checked on a Bioanalyzer 2100, and measured again with the KAPA Library Quantification kit. Every immunoSEQ 96-well plate was sequenced on a dedicated single-read 150-cycle Illumina NextSeq 550 flow cell. Turning to the authors' computational methods: The immunoSEQ output contained only junctional sequences without quality scores, so filtering could not match that applied to full-length reads. Sequences were annotated with PyIR, a Python wrapper for IgBLAST v1.9, using IMGT germline references to assign V/J genes and CDR3. Reads were filtered out if the reads had weak V/J assignments (E-value above 1e-6), no CDR3, stop codons, out-of-frame junctions, or ambiguous translated residues. A V3J clonotype was defined by an identical inferred V gene, J gene, and CDR3 amino acid sequence. Percentage overlap between repertoires was computed as shared unique clonotypes divided by the size of the smaller repertoire. Repertoire richness was assessed with RTK rarefaction, the Chao1 estimator, and Recon v2.1 estimates of unobserved clonotypes. Generation probabilities for all TCRbeta clonotypes obtained by the gDNA method from several donors were computed using OLGA. TCRdb limited this immuneACCESS table to in-frame rearrangements with V and J called. A share of clones is missing; checked studies link under half to unresolved V genes, and the rest is unexplained. The DNA was the basis for D and trimming; V, J and clone size are from that table. A total of over a million clones appear in this sample, about 98.5% of them only once. Of the sample, 0.36% is held by the ten largest clones.

The receptor comes from a man aged 25 to 45 in good health. This chain joins TRBV28 to TRBJ2-1; 8 nucleotides in the junction match TRBD1. The sample was naive CD4+ T cells sorted from blood. Explained via the paper, the cell subset or site label denotes: CD45RA+ positively selected. The DNA sequence is as follows: TGTGCCAGCAGTTTGACCGGACAGGGAACCTACAATGAGCAGTTCTTC. Its amino acids are CASSLTGQGTYNEQFF.